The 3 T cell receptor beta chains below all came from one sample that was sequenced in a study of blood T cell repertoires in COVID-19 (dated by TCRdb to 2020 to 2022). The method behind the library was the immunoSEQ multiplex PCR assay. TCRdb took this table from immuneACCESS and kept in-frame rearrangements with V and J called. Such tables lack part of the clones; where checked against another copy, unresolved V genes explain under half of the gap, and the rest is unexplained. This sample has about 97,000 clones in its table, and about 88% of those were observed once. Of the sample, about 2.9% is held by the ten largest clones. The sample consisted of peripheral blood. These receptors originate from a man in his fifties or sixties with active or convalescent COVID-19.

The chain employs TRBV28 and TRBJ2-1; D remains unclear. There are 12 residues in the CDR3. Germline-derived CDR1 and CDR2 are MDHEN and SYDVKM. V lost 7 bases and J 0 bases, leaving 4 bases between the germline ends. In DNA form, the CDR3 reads TGTGCCAGCACGGTCTCCTACAATGAGCAGTTCTTC. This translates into CASTVSYNEQFF.

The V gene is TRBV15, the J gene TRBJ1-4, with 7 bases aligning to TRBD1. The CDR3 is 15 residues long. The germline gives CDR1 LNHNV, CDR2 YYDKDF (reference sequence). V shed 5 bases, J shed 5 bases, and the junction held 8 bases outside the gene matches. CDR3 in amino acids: CATSALTGSNEKLFF. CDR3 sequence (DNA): TGTGCCACCAGCGCTCTGACAGGGTCGAATGAAAAACTGTTTTTT.

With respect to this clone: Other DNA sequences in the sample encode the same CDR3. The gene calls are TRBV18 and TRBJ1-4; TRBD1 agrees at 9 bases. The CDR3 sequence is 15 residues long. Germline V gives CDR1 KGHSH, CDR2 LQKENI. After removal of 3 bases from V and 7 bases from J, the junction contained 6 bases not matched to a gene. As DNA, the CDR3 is TGTGCCAGCTCACCTCCGGGACAGGGCATTGAAAAACTGTTTTTT. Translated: CASSPPGQGIEKLFF.